The 2 T cell receptor beta chains below were found in one sample sequenced in a study of cytomegalovirus exposure and HLA in healthy donors (dated by TCRdb to about 2017). The library was generated by the immunoSEQ multiplex PCR assay. The multiplex PCR relied on a mix of 60 forward primers for TCR Vbeta segments and 13 reverse primers for TCR Jbeta segments. TCRdb obtained this table from immuneACCESS and retained in-frame rearrangements with V and J assigned. These tables miss some clones; where compared with another copy, unresolved V genes account for less than half of the shortfall, and the remainder is unexplained. A total of about 180,000 clones appear in this sample, around 80% of them only once. The ten largest clonotypes hold about 3.8% of the sample. Sequencing was carried out using PBMCs. These receptors were taken from a woman aged 55 to 70 in good health and CMV-seropositive.

This chain links TRBV29-1 with TRBJ2-1, with D maybe TRBD2 (5 bases). In germline, CDR1 is SQVTM, CDR2 ANQGSEA. CDR3 size: 10 residues. The ends were cut back, 4 bases at V and 9 bases at J, with 7 bases in the middle. The CDR3 loop is CSVVLGEQFF. The CDR3 DNA is TGCAGCGTTGTACTAGGTGAGCAGTTCTTC.

The J gene is TRBJ2-5, the V gene TRBV30; a weak D match, TRBD2 (5 bases). The CDR3 loop spans 13 amino acids. The germline V and J ends were trimmed by 0 bases and 5 bases, with 10 bases remaining between them. Germline CDR1 reads GTSNPN; CDR2 reads SVGIG (reference sequence). The CDR3 DNA reads as TGTGCCTGGAGTGTGGGAGAGAAGGAGACCCAGTACTTC. It translates to CAWSVGEKETQYF.